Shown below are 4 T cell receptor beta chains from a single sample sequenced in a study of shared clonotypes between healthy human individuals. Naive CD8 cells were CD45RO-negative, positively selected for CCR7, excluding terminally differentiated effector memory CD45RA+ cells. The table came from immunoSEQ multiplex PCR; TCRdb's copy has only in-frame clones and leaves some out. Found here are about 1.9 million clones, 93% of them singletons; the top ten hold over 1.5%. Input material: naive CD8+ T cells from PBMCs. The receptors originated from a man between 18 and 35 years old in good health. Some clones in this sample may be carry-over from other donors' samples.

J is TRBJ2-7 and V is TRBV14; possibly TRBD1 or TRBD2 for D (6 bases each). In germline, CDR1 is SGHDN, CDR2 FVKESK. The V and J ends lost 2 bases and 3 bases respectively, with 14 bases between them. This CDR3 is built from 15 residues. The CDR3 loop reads CASSQTRGLDYEQYF. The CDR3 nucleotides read TGTGCCAGCAGCCAAACCCGGGGGCTTGACTACGAGCAGTACTTC.

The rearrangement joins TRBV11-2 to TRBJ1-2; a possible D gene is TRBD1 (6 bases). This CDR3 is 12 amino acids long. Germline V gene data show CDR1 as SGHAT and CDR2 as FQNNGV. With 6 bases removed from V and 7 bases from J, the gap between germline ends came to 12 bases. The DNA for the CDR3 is TGTGCCAGCAGGTCGGGGGCTGGTGGCTACACCTTC. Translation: CASRSGAGGYTF.

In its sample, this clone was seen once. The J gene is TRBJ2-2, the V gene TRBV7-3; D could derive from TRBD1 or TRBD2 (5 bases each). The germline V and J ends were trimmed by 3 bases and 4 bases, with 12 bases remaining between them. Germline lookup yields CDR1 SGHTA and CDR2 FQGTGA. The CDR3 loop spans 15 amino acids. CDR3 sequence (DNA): TGTGCCAGCAGCTTTGGGGACCCCTTCACCGGGGAGCTGTTTTTT. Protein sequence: CASSFGDPFTGELFF.

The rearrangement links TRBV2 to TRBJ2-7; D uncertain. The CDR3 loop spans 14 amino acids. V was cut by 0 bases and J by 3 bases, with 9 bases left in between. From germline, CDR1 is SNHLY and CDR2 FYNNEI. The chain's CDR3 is CASSEALLFYEQYF. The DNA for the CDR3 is TGTGCCAGCAGTGAAGCGCTCCTTTTCTACGAGCAGTACTTC.